The clone carrying this T cell receptor (beta chain) occurred many times. The antigen is undetermined. V was pared by 4 bases and J by 0 bases, with 11 bases between. CDR1 is SQVTM and CDR2 is ANQGSEA in the germline V gene. The CDR3 runs to 14 residues. These data originate in a study of response to subunit inactivated influenza vaccine. Study results and limitations: The authors offered the suggestion that each seasonal influenza vaccination recruits few new T cells.

TCRdb reanalysed the RT-PCR reads using MiXCR and keeps one entry per CDR3 protein. The table lists 600,000 to 700,000 distinct CDR3 sequences, about 14% of them singletons. The J gene is TRBJ2-3, the V gene TRBV29-1, with D tentatively TRBD1 (6 bases). Sequenced here: PBMCs from blood, sampled around 15 days before vaccination. This TCR was sampled from a man aged 45-65 years who received an inactivated influenza vaccine. Written as DNA, the CDR3 is TGCAGCGTTGTCCGGGACACTAGCACAGATACGCAGTATTTT. Residues: CSVVRDTSTDTQYF.